This is a list of T cell receptor beta chains from one sample in a study of cytotoxic CD8 clonotypes in ibrutinib-treated CLL. Only in-frame clones appear in the TCRdb table, and some are missing; sequencing was by immunoSEQ multiplex PCR. The sample records about 160,000 clones, less than 85% being singletons. Sequenced material: PBMCs, taken after 24 months of ibrutinib treatment. Receptors originate from a human donor with chronic lymphocytic leukemia. Each CDR3 is given with its conserved first and last residue. Fields, in order: D gene, J gene, clone size, V gene, CDR3 protein, CDR3 DNA. The D gene is left open where the match is weak. Clone size is not always given. Where it is, it says once, few, many or a class for expanded clones.

TRBD1 | TRBJ1-3 | - | TRBV19 | CASSTDRGASTIYF | TGTGCCAGTAGTACGGACAGGGGCGCGAGCACCATATATTTT
- | TRBJ1-2 | - | TRBV4-2 | CASSHPRTANYGYTF | TGTGCCAGCAGCCATCCAAGGACAGCTAACTATGGCTACACCTTC
- | TRBJ1-5 | few | TRBV19 | CASSRRSGQFVNQPQHF | TGTGCCAGTAGTAGGAGGTCGGGACAATTTGTCAATCAGCCCCAGCATTTT
TRBD2 | TRBJ2-2 | - | TRBV29-1 | CSVGGTSGMDTGELFF | TGCAGCGTGGGTGGGACTAGCGGGATGGACACCGGGGAGCTGTTTTTT
TRBD1 | TRBJ2-7 | - | TRBV5-1 | CASSLQGQGAYEQYF | TGCGCCAGCAGCTTGCAGGGTCAGGGGGCGTACGAGCAGTACTTC
- | TRBJ1-5 | - | TRBV7-9 | CASSLAGGRSNQPQHF | TGTGCCAGCAGCTTAGCAGGGGGAAGGAGCAATCAGCCCCAGCATTTT
TRBD2 | TRBJ2-3 | - | TRBV9 | CASSPWTSGVTDTQYF | TGTGCCAGCAGCCCCTGGACTAGCGGGGTCACAGATACGCAGTATTTT
TRBD2 | TRBJ2-1 | - | TRBV9 | CASSTGLAGVGEQFF | TGTGCCAGCAGCACGGGACTAGCGGGAGTCGGTGAGCAGTTCTTC
TRBD1 | TRBJ1-2 | - | TRBV5-1 | CASSLGPGQGNGYTF | TGCGCCAGCAGCTTGGGCCCGGGACAGGGAAATGGCTACACCTTC
- | TRBJ2-5 | - | TRBV5-1 | CASSKSGPQETQYF | TGCGCCAGCAGCAAATCCGGGCCCCAAGAGACCCAGTACTTC
TRBD2 | TRBJ2-7 | - | TRBV5-1 | CASSLPQLAGDDEQYF | TGCGCCAGCAGCTTGCCCCAACTAGCGGGAGACGACGAGCAGTACTTC
- | TRBJ1-1 | - | TRBV6-6 | CASSPPGRSTTEAFF | TGTGCCAGCAGTCCTCCGGGCAGGAGTACAACTGAAGCTTTCTTT
TRBD1 | TRBJ2-7 | - | TRBV6-6 | CASSSHSGTGVHEQYF | TGTGCCAGCAGCTCCCATTCCGGGACAGGGGTACACGAGCAGTACTTC
TRBD1 | TRBJ2-3 | - | TRBV5-6 | CASSSDRAADTQYF | TGTGCCAGCAGCTCGGACAGGGCGGCAGATACGCAGTATTTT
TRBD2 | TRBJ2-2 | - | TRBV5-1 | CASSPIAGKGTGELFF | TGCGCCAGCAGCCCTATAGCGGGGAAGGGCACCGGGGAGCTGTTTTTT